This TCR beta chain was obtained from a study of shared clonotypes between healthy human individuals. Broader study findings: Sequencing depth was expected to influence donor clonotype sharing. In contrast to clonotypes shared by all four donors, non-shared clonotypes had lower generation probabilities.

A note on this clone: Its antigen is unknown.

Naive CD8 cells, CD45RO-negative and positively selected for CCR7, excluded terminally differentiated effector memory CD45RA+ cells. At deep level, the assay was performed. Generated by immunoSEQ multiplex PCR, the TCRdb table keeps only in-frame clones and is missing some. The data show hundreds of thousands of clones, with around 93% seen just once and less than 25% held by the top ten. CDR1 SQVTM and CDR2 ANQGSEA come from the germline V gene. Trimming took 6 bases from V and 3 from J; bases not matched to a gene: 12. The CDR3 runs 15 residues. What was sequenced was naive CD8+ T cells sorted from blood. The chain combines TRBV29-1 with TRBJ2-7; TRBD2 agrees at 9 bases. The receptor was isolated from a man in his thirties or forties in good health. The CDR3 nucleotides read TGCAGCGTGGGGATATCGCGGGAGGGCCTCTACGAGCAGTACTTC. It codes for CSVGISREGLYEQYF.